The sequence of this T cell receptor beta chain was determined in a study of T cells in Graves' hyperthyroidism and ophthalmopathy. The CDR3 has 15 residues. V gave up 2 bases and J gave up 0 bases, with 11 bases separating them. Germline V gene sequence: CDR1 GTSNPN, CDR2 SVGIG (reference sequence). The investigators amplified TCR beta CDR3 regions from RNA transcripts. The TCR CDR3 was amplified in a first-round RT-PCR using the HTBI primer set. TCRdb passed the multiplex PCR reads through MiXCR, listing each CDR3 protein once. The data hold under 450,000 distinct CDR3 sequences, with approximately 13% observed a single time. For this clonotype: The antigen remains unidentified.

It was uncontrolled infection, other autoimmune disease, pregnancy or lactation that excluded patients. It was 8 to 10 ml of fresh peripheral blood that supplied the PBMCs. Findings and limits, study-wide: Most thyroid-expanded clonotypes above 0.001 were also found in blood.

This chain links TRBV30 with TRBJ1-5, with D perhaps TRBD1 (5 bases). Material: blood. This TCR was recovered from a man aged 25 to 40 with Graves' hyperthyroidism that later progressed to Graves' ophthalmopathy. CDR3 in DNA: TGTGCCTGGAGTACAGGATCATCTAGCAATCAGCCCCAGCATTTT. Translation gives CAWSTGSSSNQPQHF.